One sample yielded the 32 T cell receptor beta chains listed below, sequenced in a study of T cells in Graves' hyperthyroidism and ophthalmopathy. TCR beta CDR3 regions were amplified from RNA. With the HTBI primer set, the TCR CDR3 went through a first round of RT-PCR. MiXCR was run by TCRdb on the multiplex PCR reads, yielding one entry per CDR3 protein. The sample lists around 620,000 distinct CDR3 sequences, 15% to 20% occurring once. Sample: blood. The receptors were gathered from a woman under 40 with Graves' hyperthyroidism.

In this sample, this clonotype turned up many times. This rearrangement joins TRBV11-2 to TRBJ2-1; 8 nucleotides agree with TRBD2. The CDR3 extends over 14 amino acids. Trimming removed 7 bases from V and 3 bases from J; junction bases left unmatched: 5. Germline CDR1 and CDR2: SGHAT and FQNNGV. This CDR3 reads CASKGTRDYNEQFF. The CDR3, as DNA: TGTGCCAGCAAAGGGACTAGAGACTACAATGAGCAGTTCTTC.

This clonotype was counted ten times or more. The CDR3 nucleotides read TGTGCCAGCAGCTTCGCAGGGGATTTAGATACGCAGTATTTT. Its protein product is CASSFAGDLDTQYF. The genes are TRBV7-3 and TRBJ2-3; possibly TRBD1 for D (6 bases). The germline V gene has CDR1 SGHTA and CDR2 FQGTGA. V was shortened by 3 bases and J by 5 bases, with 12 bases between the two germline ends. This CDR3 spans 14 amino acids.

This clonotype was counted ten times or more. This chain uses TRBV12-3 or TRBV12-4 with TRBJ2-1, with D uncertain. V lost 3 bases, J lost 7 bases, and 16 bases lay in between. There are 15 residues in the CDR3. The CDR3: CASSFQDLHGNEQFF. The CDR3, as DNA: TGTGCCAGCAGTTTCCAGGACCTGCACGGGAATGAGCAGTTCTTC.

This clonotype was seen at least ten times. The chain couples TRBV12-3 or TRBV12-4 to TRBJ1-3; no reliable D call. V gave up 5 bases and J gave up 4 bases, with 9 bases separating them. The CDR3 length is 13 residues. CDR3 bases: TGTGCCAGCAGTCCGCAACAGGGAAACACCATATATTTT. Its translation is CASSPQQGNTIYF.

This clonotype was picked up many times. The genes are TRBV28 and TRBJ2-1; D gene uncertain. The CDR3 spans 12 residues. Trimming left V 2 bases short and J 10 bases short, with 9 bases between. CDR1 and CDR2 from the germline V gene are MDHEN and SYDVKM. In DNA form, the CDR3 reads TGTGCCAGCAGTTTAGTCCGCGGAGAGCAGTTCTTC. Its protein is CASSLVRGEQFF.

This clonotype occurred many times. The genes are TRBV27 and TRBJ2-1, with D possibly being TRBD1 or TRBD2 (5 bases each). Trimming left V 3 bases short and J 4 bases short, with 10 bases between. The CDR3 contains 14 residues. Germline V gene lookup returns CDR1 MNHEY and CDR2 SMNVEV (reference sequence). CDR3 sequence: CASSFRGSYNEQFF. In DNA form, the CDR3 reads TGTGCCAGCAGTTTTCGGGGCTCGTACAATGAGCAGTTCTTC.

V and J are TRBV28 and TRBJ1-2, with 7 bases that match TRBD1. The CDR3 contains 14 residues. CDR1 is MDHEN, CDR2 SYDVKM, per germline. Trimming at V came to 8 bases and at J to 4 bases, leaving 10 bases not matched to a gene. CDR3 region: CASSPGGQTYGYTF. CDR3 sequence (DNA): TGTGCCAGCTCCCCGGGGGGACAGACCTATGGCTACACCTTC.

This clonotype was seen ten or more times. The CDR3 loop is CASSYRGETQYF. In DNA form, the CDR3 reads TGTGCCAGCAGTTACAGGGGAGAGACCCAGTACTTC. The chain joins TRBV6-2 or TRBV6-3 to TRBJ2-5; maybe TRBD1 (5 bases). The CDR3 is 12 residues long. Germline assignment: CDR1 MNHEY and CDR2 SVGEGT. V was trimmed by 2 bases and J by 4 bases, leaving 5 bases between them.

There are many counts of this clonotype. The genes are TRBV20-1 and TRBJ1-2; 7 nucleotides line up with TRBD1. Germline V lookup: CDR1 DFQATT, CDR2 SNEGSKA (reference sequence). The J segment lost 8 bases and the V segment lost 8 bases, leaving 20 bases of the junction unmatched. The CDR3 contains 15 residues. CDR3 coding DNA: TGCAGTCCCCTTACCATGGCAGGGGGGATAGGGGGCTACACCTTC. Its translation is CSPLTMAGGIGGYTF.

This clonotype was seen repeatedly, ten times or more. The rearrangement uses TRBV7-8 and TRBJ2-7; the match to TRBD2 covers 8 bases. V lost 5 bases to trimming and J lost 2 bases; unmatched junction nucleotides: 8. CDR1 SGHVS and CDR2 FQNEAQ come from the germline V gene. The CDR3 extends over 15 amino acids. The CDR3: CASSPGRLATYEQYF. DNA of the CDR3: TGTGCCAGCAGCCCCGGCAGACTAGCGACCTACGAGCAGTACTTC.

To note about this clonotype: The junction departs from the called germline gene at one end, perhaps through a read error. CDR3 region: CAGSLEGHPDQPQHF. DNA of the CDR3: TGTGCCGGCAGTTTAGAGGGCCACCCCGATCAGCCCCAGCATTTT. J is TRBJ1-5 and V is TRBV12-3 or TRBV12-4, with D unclear. The CDR3 extends over 15 amino acids.

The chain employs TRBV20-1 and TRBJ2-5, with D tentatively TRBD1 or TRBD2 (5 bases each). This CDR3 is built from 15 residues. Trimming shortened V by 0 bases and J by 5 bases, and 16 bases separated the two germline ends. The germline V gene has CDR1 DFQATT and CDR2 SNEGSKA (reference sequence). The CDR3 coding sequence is TGCAGTGCTAGAGATCTGGCAGGGACGGGGGAGACCCAGTACTTC. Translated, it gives CSARDLAGTGETQYF.

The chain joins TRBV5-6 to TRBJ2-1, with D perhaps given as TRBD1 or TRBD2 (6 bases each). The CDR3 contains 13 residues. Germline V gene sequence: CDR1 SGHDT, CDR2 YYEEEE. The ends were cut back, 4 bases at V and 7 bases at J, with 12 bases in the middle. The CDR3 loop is CASSGGGINEQFF. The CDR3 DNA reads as TGTGCCAGCAGCGGGGGCGGGATTAATGAGCAGTTCTTC.

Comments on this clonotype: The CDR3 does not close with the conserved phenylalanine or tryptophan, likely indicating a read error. CDR3 in amino acids: CSVATSRNEQFV. The CDR3 nucleotides read TGCAGCGTTGCGACTAGCCGTAATGAGCAGTTCGTC. The chain has TRBV29-1 and TRBJ2-1, with 7 bases lining up with TRBD2. The CDR3 length is 12 residues. The V gene end was trimmed by 4 bases and the J gene end by 7 bases; junction bases not matched to a gene: 4. Per germline, CDR1 SQVTM and CDR2 ANQGSEA.

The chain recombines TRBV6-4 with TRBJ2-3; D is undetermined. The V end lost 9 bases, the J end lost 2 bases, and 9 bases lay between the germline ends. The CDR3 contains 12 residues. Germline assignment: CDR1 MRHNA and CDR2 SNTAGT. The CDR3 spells CASFGLTDTQYF. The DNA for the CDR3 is TGTGCCAGTTTCGGTCTCACAGATACGCAGTATTTT.

CDR3 residues: CSATTSGRKDTQYF. CDR3 nucleotides: TGCAGTGCGACGACTAGCGGGAGGAAGGATACGCAGTATTTT. The chain joins TRBV20-1 to TRBJ2-3, with 13 bases matching TRBD2. Unmatched junction bases numbered 6, after V lost 6 bases and J lost 6 bases. CDR3 size: 14 residues. Looked up from germline, CDR1 is DFQATT and CDR2 is SNEGSKA (reference sequence).

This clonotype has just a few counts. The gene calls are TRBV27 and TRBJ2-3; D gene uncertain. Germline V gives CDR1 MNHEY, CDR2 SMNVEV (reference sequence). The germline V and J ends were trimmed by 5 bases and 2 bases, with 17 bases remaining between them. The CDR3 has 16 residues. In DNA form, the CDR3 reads TGTGCCAGCAGTCCCCTTATCAGTCCCTACACAGATACGCAGTATTTT. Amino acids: CASSPLISPYTDTQYF.

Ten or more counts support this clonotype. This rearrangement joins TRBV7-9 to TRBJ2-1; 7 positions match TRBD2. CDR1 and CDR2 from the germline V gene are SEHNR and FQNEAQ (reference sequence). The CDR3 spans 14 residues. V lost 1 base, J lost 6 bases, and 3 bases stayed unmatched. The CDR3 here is CASSLGRTSNEQFF. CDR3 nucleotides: TGTGCCAGCAGCTTAGGCAGGACTAGCAATGAGCAGTTCTTC. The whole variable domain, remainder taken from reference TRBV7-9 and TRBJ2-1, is DTGVSQNPRHKITKRGQNVTFRCDPISEHNRLYWYRQTLGQGPEFLTYFQNEAQLEKSRLLSDRFSAERPKGSFSTLEIQRTEQGDSAMYLCASSLGRTSNEQFFGPGTRLTVL.

The chain's CDR3 is CASNPWTGVGYTF. Here the CDR3 DNA reads TGTGCCAGCAACCCTTGGACCGGGGTCGGCTACACCTTC. The chain joins TRBV9 to TRBJ1-2; no definite D call. The germline V gene has CDR1 SGDLS and CDR2 YYNGEE. Trimming pared 6 bases from V and 8 bases from J, leaving 17 bases between. The CDR3 consists of 13 residues.

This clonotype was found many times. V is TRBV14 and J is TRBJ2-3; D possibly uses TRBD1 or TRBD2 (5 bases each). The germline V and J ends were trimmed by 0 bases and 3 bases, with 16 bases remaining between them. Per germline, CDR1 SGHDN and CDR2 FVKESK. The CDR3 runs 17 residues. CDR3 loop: CASSQDLTRDLTDTQYF. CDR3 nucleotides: TGTGCCAGCAGCCAAGATTTAACGAGGGACCTAACAGATACGCAGTATTTT.

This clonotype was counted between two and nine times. CDR3 loop: CASSDRGRGDTEAFF. The CDR3 bases are TGTGCCAGCAGTGACAGGGGGCGCGGAGACACTGAAGCTTTCTTT. This chain links TRBV12-3 or TRBV12-4 with TRBJ1-1; 10 nucleotides agree with TRBD1. The CDR3 consists of 15 residues. J lost 3 bases, V lost 5 bases, and 6 bases had no gene match.

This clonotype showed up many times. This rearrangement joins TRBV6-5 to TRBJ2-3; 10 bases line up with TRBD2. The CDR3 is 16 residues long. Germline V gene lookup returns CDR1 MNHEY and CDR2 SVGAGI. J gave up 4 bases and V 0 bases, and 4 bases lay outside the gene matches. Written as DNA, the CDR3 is TGTGCCAGCAGTTACTCCAGCCTAGCGGGAGCAGATACGCAGTATTTT. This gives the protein CASSYSSLAGADTQYF.

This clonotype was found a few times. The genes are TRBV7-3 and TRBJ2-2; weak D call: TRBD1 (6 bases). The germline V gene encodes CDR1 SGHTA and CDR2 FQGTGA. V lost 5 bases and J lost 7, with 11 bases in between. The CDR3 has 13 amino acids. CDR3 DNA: TGTGCCAGCAGCGCAGGGGTTATCGGGGAGCTGTTTTTT. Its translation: CASSAGVIGELFF.

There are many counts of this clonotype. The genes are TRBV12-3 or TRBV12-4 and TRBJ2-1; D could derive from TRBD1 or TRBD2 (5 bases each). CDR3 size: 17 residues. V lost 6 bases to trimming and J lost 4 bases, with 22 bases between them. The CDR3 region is CASSNSLAGTIYNEQFF. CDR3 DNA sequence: TGTGCCAGCAGCAACTCCCTTGCCGGGACCATTTACAATGAGCAGTTCTTC.

The CDR3 DNA is TGTGCCAGCAGCCCCTCCTCCGGGAGGTTTTACAATGAGCAGTTCTTC. As protein: CASSPSSGRFYNEQFF. The chain recombines TRBV7-2 with TRBJ2-1; 7 bases fit TRBD2. CDR1 and CDR2 from the germline V gene are SGHTA and FQGNSA. The V segment lost 5 bases and the J segment 4 bases; nucleotides outside the gene matches: 11. The CDR3 is made up of 16 amino acids.

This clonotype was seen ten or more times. CDR3 loop: CATSAELGGYTF. The CDR3 DNA is TGTGCCACCAGTGCCGAGCTCGGTGGCTACACCTTC. The chain has TRBV24-1 and TRBJ1-2; D unclear. V was cut by 5 bases and J by 7 bases, with 10 bases left in between. Germline V CDR1 and CDR2: KGHDR, SFDVKD. This CDR3 is 12 amino acids long.

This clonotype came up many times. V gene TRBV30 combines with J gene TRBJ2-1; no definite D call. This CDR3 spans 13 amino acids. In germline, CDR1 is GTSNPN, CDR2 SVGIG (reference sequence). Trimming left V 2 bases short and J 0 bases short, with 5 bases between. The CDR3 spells CAWSRSSYNEQFF. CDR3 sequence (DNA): TGTGCCTGGAGTAGGAGCTCCTACAATGAGCAGTTCTTC.

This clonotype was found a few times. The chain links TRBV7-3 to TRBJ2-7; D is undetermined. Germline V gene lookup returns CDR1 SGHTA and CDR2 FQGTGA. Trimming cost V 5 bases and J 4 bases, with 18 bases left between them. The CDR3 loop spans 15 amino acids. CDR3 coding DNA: TGTGCCAGCAGCCCCACCGTCTCTTCAAGTTACGAGCAGTACTTC. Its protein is CASSPTVSSSYEQYF.

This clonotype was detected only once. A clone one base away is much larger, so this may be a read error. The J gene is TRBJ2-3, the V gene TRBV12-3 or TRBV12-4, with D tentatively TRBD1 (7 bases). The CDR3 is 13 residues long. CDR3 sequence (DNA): TGTGCCAGCCGACAGGGAGGCACAGATATGCAGTATTTT. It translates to CASRQGGTDMQYF.

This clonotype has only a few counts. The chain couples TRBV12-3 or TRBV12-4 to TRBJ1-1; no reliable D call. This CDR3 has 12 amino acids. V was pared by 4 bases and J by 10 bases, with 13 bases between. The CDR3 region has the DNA TGTGCCAGCAGTTACGGACGGGTACCAGCTTTCTTT. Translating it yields CASSYGRVPAFF.

DNA for the CDR3: TGTGCCTGGAGTCCGACAGGGGGTGCTCAAGAGACCCAGTACTTC. Protein: CAWSPTGGAQETQYF. V is TRBV30 and J is TRBJ2-5, with 9 bases fitting TRBD1. V dropped 2 bases and J dropped 2; count of bases not matched to a gene: 6. Germline V gives CDR1 GTSNPN, CDR2 SVGIG (reference sequence). This CDR3 spans 15 amino acids.

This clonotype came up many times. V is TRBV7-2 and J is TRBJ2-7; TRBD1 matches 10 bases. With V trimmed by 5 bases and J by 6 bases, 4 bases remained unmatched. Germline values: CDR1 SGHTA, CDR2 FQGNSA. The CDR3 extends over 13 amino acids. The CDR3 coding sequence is TGTGCCAGCAGCACCAGGACAGGGGGCGAGCAGTACTTC. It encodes CASSTRTGGEQYF.